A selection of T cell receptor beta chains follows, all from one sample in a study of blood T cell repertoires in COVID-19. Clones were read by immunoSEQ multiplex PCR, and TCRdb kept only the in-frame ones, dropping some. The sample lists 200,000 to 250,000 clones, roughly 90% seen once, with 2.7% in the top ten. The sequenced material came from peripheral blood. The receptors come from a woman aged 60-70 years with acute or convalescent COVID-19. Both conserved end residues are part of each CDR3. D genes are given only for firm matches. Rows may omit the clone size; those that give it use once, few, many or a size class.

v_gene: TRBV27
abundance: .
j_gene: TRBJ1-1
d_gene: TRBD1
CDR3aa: CASSTRTGRRPEAFF
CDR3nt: TGTGCCAGCAGTACACGGACAGGGAGGAGACCAGAAGCTTTCTTT

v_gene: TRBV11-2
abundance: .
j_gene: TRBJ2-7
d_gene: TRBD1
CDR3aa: CASSPGDRGAYEQYF
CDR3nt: TGTGCCAGCAGCCCAGGGGACAGGGGGGCCTACGAGCAGTACTTC

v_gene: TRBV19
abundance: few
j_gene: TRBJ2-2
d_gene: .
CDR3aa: CASIKDRNTGELFF
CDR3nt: TGTGCCAGTATTAAGGACAGGAACACCGGGGAGCTGTTTTTT

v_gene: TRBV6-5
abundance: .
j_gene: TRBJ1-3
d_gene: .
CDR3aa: CASRAGGMGNTIYF
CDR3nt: TGTGCCAGCAGAGCGGGGGGAATGGGAAACACCATATATTTT

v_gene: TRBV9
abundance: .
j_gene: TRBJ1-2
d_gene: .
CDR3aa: CASSDGNEGVFSYGYTF
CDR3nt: TGTGCCAGCAGCGATGGGAATGAGGGGGTGTTTAGCTATGGCTACACCTTC

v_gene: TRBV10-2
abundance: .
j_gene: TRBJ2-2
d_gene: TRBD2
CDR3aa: CASREMELAGVRELFF
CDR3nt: TGCGCCAGCAGAGAAATGGAACTAGCGGGAGTTCGGGAGCTGTTTTTT

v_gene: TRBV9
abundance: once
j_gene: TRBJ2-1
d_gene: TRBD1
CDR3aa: CASNPLRRDSNNEQFF
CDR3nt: TGTGCCAGCAACCCCCTTCGCCGGGACAGTAACAATGAGCAGTTCTTC

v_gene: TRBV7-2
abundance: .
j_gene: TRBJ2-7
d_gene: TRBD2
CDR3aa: CASSPRGTSGRRSGEQYF
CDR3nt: TGTGCCAGCAGCCCTCGTGGGACTAGCGGGAGGCGGTCCGGGGAGCAGTACTTC

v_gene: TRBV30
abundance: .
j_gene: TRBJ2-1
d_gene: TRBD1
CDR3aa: CAWKGDSYNEQFF
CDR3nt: TGTGCCTGGAAGGGGGACAGCTACAATGAGCAGTTCTTC

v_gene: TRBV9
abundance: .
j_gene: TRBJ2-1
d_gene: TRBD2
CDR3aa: CASSAPSGTSGDNEQFF
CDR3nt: TGTGCCAGCAGCGCACCATCCGGGACTAGCGGGGACAATGAGCAGTTCTTC

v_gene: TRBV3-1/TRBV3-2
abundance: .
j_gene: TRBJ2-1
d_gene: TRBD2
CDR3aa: CASSQDGLGPQNEQFF
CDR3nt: TGTGCCAGCAGCCAAGACGGACTAGGCCCCCAAAATGAGCAGTTCTTC

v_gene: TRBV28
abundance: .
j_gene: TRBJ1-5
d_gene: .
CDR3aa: CATAGQLYQPQHF
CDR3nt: TGTGCCACCGCTGGGCAGTTATATCAGCCCCAGCATTTT

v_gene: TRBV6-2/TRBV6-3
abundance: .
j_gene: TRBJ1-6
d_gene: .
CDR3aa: CASSYDSGETSPLHF
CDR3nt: TGTGCCAGCAGTTACGACTCAGGGGAGACTTCACCCCTCCACTTT

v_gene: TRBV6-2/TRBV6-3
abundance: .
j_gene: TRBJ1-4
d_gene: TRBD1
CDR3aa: CASSWTGTNEKLFF
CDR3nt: TGTGCCAGCAGTTGGACAGGAACTAATGAAAAACTGTTTTTT

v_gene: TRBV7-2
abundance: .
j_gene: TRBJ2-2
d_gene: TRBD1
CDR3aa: CASSKDRGRTGELFF
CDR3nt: TGTGCCAGCAGCAAAGACAGGGGGCGCACCGGGGAGCTGTTTTTT

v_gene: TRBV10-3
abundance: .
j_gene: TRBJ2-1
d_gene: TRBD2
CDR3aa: CAISESKRGGLSNEQFF
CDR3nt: TGTGCCATCAGTGAGTCGAAGCGGGGGGGCTTAAGCAATGAGCAGTTCTTC

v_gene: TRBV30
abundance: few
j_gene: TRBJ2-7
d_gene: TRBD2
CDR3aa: CAWSVRRAGGSSYEQYF
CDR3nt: TGTGCCTGGAGTGTACGTCGAGCGGGAGGTAGCTCCTACGAGCAGTACTTC

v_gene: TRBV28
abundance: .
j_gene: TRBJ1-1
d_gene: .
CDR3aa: CASSAGGPTEAFF
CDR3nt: TGTGCCAGCAGTGCCGGTGGGCCCACTGAAGCTTTCTTT

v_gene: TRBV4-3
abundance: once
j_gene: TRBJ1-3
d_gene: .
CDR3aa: CASSQEQGRNTIYF
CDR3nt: TGCGCCAGCAGCCAAGAACAGGGAAGAAACACCATATATTTT

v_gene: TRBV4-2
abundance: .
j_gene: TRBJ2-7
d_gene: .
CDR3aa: CASSQAGEGGARQYF
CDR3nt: TGTGCCAGCAGCCAAGCCGGGGAAGGGGGGGCAAGGCAGTACTTC

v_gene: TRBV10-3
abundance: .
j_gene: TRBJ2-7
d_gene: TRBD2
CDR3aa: CAISESRGNEQYF
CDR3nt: TGTGCCATCAGTGAGTCGCGGGGGAACGAGCAGTACTTC

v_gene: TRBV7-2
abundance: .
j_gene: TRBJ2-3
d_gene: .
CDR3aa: CASSADYSTDTQYF
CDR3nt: TGTGCCAGCAGCGCTGACTATAGCACAGATACGCAGTATTTT